Presented here are 28 T cell receptor beta chains from one specimen sequenced in a study of blood T cell repertoires in COVID-19. Only in-frame clones appear in the TCRdb table, and some are missing; sequencing was by immunoSEQ multiplex PCR. The data show over 200,000 clones, about 86% seen once. The source material was peripheral blood. The receptors derive from a man between 60 and 75 years old who had recovered from COVID-19.

In this sample, this clone turned up once. V usage is TRBV5-1 and J usage is TRBJ1-3; 7 bases align to TRBD1. The CDR3 contains 16 residues. The junction had 11 bases not matched to a gene; V was cut back by 4 bases and J by 4 bases. The germline CDR1 and CDR2 sequences are SGHRS and YFSETQ. The CDR3 spells CASSLEPTGAGNTIYF. Here the CDR3 DNA reads TGCGCCAGCAGCCTGGAGCCTACAGGGGCGGGAAACACCATATATTTT.

The J gene is TRBJ2-7, the V gene TRBV6-5; 7 nucleotides match TRBD1. The CDR3 loop spans 13 amino acids. Germline values: CDR1 MNHEY, CDR2 SVGAGI. The ends lost 8 bases at V and 0 bases at J; junction bases unmatched: 4. Here the CDR3 reads CASARDSSYEQYF. The DNA for the CDR3 is TGTGCCAGCGCTAGGGACAGCTCCTACGAGCAGTACTTC.

CDR3 loop: CAWSAGTGDQPQHF. CDR3 nucleotide sequence: TGTGCCTGGAGTGCCGGGACAGGGGATCAGCCCCAGCATTTT. This chain uses TRBV30 with TRBJ1-5, with 10 bases fitting TRBD1. The CDR3 runs 14 residues. Germline-derived CDR1 and CDR2 are GTSNPN and SVGIG (reference sequence). V dropped 1 base and J dropped 5; count of bases not matched to a gene: 2. The variable domain in full, with the rest retrieved from reference TRBV30 and TRBJ1-5, is SQTIHQWPATLVQPVGSPLSLECTVEGTSNPNLYWYRQAAGRGLQLLFYSVGIGQISSEVPQNLSASRPQDRQFILSSKKLLLSDSGFYLCAWSAGTGDQPQHFGDGTRLSIL.

The genes are TRBV5-8 and TRBJ2-3; a possible D gene is TRBD2 (6 bases). CDR1 is SGHTS and CDR2 is YDEGEE in the germline V gene. Trimming removed 0 bases from V and 4 bases from J, with 21 bases in between. This CDR3 has 18 amino acids. The CDR3 DNA sequence: TGTGCCAGCAGCTTGGTAACCAGAAAGCGGTCGGGGGCAGATACGCAGTATTTT. Its translation: CASSLVTRKRSGADTQYF.

V usage is TRBV30 and J usage is TRBJ1-1, with D maybe TRBD1 (5 bases). V lost 0 bases to trimming and J lost 11 bases, with 19 bases between them. CDR3 length: 14 residues. Looked up from germline, CDR1 is GTSNPN and CDR2 is SVGIG (reference sequence). CDR3 in amino acids: CAWSVRGGAIPAFF. DNA of the CDR3: TGTGCCTGGAGTGTACGGGGAGGGGCCATTCCGGCTTTCTTT.

The rearrangement links TRBV9 to TRBJ2-5; the D gene is possibly TRBD2 (5 bases). The CDR3 contains 15 residues. The germline V gene has CDR1 SGDLS and CDR2 YYNGEE. V gave up 3 bases and J gave up 7 bases, with 19 bases separating them. The CDR3 DNA follows: TGTGCCAGCAGCGCCCGAGGGCAGGATCGGGGGACCCAGTACTTC. Its protein product is CASSARGQDRGTQYF. Together with reference TRBV9 and TRBJ2-5, the CDR3 gives the full variable domain: DSGVTQTPKHLITATGQRVTLRCSPRSGDLSVYWYQQSLDQGLQFLIQYYNGEERAKGNILERFSAQQFPDLHSELNLSSLELGDSALYFCASSARGQDRGTQYFGPGTRLLVL.

This clone was detected a few times. This chain uses TRBV9 with TRBJ1-2; D might be TRBD1 (6 bases). CDR1 is SGDLS and CDR2 is YYNGEE in the germline V gene. The CDR3 is 14 amino acids. The germline V and J ends were trimmed by 3 bases and 8 bases, with 17 bases remaining between them. CDR3 in DNA: TGTGCCAGCAGCGCTCAACAGGGATTGGACGGCTACACCTTC. Translated, it gives CASSAQQGLDGYTF.

The chain joins TRBV3-1 (or the pseudogene TRBV3-2) to TRBJ1-6; tentatively, D is TRBD1 (5 bases). Germline CDR1 is LGHDT and CDR2 is YNNKEL (reference sequence). This CDR3 comprises 18 residues. Trimming left V 1 base short and J 5 bases short, with 18 bases between. CDR3 protein: CASSQGGTGHLNNSPLHF. The CDR3 nucleotides are TGTGCCAGCAGCCAAGGGGGGACTGGCCACCTCAATAATTCACCCCTCCACTTT.

There are a few counts of this clone. The sample holds other DNA sequences that translate to the same CDR3. The DNA of the CDR3 is TGTGCCAGCAGTGAAGGGACAGGGGGTGAAAAACTGTTTTTT. The encoded protein is CASSEGTGGEKLFF. The chain joins TRBV6-1 to TRBJ1-4, with 10 positions matching TRBD1. The CDR3 has 14 residues. Germline CDR1 MNHNS, CDR2 SASEGT. Unmatched junction bases numbered 0, after V lost 1 base and J lost 7 bases.

Note on this clone: One end of the junction fails to match germline, which may point to a read error. This rearrangement joins TRBV7-2 to TRBJ1-1, with D hard to call. Germline V CDR1 and CDR2: SGHTA, FQGNSA. The CDR3 sequence is 12 residues long. The CDR3 DNA reads TGTGCCAACAGCCCCTCAGGTACTGAAGCTTTCTTT. Translation: CANSPSGTEAFF.

Note on this clone: The sample contains more than one DNA sequence encoding this CDR3. This sequence joins TRBV6-1 and TRBJ2-3; possibly TRBD1 for D (6 bases). CDR1 is MNHNS and CDR2 is SASEGT in the germline V gene. V was pared by 2 bases and J by 6 bases, with 6 bases between. This CDR3 is 12 amino acids long. CDR3 loop: CASSERGDTQYF. CDR3 DNA: TGTGCCAGCAGTGAAAGGGGGGATACGCAGTATTTT.

With respect to this clone: A read error may account for a junction end that differs from germline. The chain is built from TRBV6-1 and TRBJ2-5; 8 bases map to TRBD2. CDR3 length: 14 amino acids. CDR1 and CDR2 (germline): MNHNS, SASEGT. DNA for the CDR3: TGTGCCAGCAGGGAAGGCGGGGGGACGGAGACCCAGTACTTC. It codes for CASREGGGTETQYF.

J is TRBJ1-2 and V is TRBV5-4, with D tentatively TRBD1 (6 bases). Between the trimmed V and J ends, which lost 0 bases and 6 bases, there was a span of 12 bases. The CDR3 runs 14 residues. The germline CDR1 and CDR2 sequences are SGHNT and YYREEE (reference sequence). The CDR3 sequence: CASSLAGVHHGYTF. The CDR3 DNA reads TGTGCCAGCAGCTTGGCAGGGGTTCATCATGGCTACACCTTC.

This chain uses TRBV11-2 with TRBJ1-2, with D unclear. The CDR3 extends over 13 amino acids. V lost 0 bases and J 4 bases, leaving 6 bases between the germline ends. Germline V gene data show CDR1 as SGHAT and CDR2 as FQNNGV. CDR3 loop: CASSLEGSYGYTF. CDR3 bases: TGTGCCAGCAGCTTAGAAGGGAGCTATGGCTACACCTTC.

The chain is built from TRBV5-6 and TRBJ2-3; 12 positions match TRBD2. The CDR3 is made up of 18 amino acids. Germline CDR1 and CDR2: SGHDT and YYEEEE. The V and J ends lost 0 bases and 2 bases, in that order; junction bases with no gene match: 7. CDR3 sequence reads: CASSLELAGGEFTDTQYF. The CDR3 DNA is TGTGCCAGCAGCTTGGAGCTAGCGGGGGGGGAATTCACAGATACGCAGTATTTT.

This chain uses TRBV24-1 with TRBJ2-5; weak D call: TRBD2 (5 bases). The CDR3 is made up of 15 amino acids. Germline CDR1 reads KGHDR; CDR2 reads SFDVKD. V was cut by 4 bases and J by 4 bases, with 15 bases left in between. In nucleotides, the CDR3 is TGTGCCACCAGTGACTCCCGGGGAGTTGGAGAGACCCAGTACTTC. Its protein is CATSDSRGVGETQYF.

V usage is TRBV9 and J usage is TRBJ2-2, with 7 bases lining up with TRBD1. The CDR3 covers 15 residues. V dropped 3 bases and J dropped 4; count of bases not matched to a gene: 6. The germline V gene encodes CDR1 SGDLS and CDR2 YYNGEE. For the CDR3, the DNA is TGTGCCAGCAGCGGCGACAGGGTCCTCACCGGGGAGCTGTTTTTT. This gives the protein CASSGDRVLTGELFF.

The chain joins TRBV7-3 to TRBJ2-6; a possible D gene is TRBD1 (6 bases). V lost 6 bases, J lost 3 bases, and 12 bases lay in between. Germline CDR1 reads SGHTA; CDR2 reads FQGTGA. The CDR3 spans 15 residues. CDR3 nucleotides: TGTGCCAGCAGACAGGGAGCAAATGGGGCCAACGTCCTGACTTTC. It codes for CASRQGANGANVLTF.

In its sample, this clone was seen once. The V and J genes are TRBV11-3 and TRBJ1-1, with D uncertain. This CDR3 is 15 amino acids long. Germline CDR1 and CDR2: SGHNT and YENEEA. V was pared by 1 base and J by 0 bases, with 9 bases between. CDR3 DNA: TGTGCCAGCAGCTTAGGCGCGGGGATGAACACTGAAGCTTTCTTT. This codes for CASSLGAGMNTEAFF.

CDR3 residues: CASSPGTLGNTEAFF. For the CDR3, the DNA is TGTGCCAGCAGCCCAGGAACACTGGGGAACACTGAAGCTTTCTTT. This chain joins TRBV9 and TRBJ1-1; D gene unclear. CDR3 size: 15 residues. V was trimmed by 4 bases and J by 1 base, leaving 14 bases between them. The germline V gene encodes CDR1 SGDLS and CDR2 YYNGEE.

The gene calls are TRBV5-1 and TRBJ2-1; D may be TRBD2 (6 bases). CDR1 and CDR2 from the germline V gene are SGHRS and YFSETQ. The CDR3 extends over 17 amino acids. V lost 0 bases and J lost 0, with 13 bases in between. The CDR3 loop is CASSLVGLPSSYNEQFF. The CDR3 DNA sequence: TGCGCCAGCAGCTTGGTGGGACTCCCGAGCTCCTACAATGAGCAGTTCTTC.

The V gene is TRBV7-2, the J gene TRBJ2-1, with 10 bases matching TRBD2. This CDR3 is built from 14 residues. The germline V gene has CDR1 SGHTA and CDR2 FQGNSA. The ends lost 4 bases at V and 3 bases at J; junction bases unmatched: 0. This CDR3 reads CASSSSGGYNEQFF. The CDR3 DNA reads TGTGCCAGCAGCTCTAGCGGGGGCTACAATGAGCAGTTCTTC.

The chain couples TRBV6-5 to TRBJ1-2; 7 positions match TRBD1. This CDR3 region has 14 residues. Looked up from germline, CDR1 is MNHEY and CDR2 is SVGAGI. Losses at the gene ends were 5 bases for V and 4 bases for J; bases not matched to a gene: 7. CDR3 protein: CASSRSGGGYGYTF. The CDR3 DNA sequence: TGTGCCAGCAGTCGTTCAGGGGGTGGCTATGGCTACACCTTC.

This clone has a single count. V is TRBV5-5 and J is TRBJ2-1; possibly TRBD1 for D (5 bases). Trimming stripped 1 base from V and 4 bases from J, with 18 bases between. Germline V lookup: CDR1 SGHKS, CDR2 YYEKEE (reference sequence). The CDR3 covers 17 residues. This CDR3 reads CASSLLSGLGAYNEQFF. In DNA, the CDR3 is TGTGCCAGCAGCTTGTTGTCAGGTCTAGGGGCTTACAATGAGCAGTTCTTC.

This clone was recorded once. V is TRBV5-1 and J is TRBJ1-3; 7 positions agree with TRBD1. V lost 2 bases and J lost 0; bases outside the gene matches: 2. The CDR3 is 15 amino acids. Germline CDR1 reads SGHRS; CDR2 reads YFSETQ. CDR3 DNA sequence: TGCGCCAGCAGCTTAACAGGGGACTCTGGAAACACCATATATTTT. Its translation is CASSLTGDSGNTIYF.

V is TRBV7-3 and J is TRBJ2-1; 14 bases are shared with TRBD2. The V segment lost 4 bases and the J segment 8 bases; nucleotides outside the gene matches: 4. The CDR3 runs 15 residues. Per the germline V gene, CDR1 is SGHTA and CDR2 is FQGTGA. As DNA, the CDR3 is TGTGCCAGCAGCTCCGGGACTAGCGGGAGAGATGAGCAGTTCTTC. It encodes CASSSGTSGRDEQFF.

This chain links TRBV6-1 with TRBJ2-3, with 12 bases identical to TRBD2. CDR3 size: 17 residues. The germline gives CDR1 MNHNS, CDR2 SASEGT. The junction had 8 bases not matched to a gene; V was cut back by 3 bases and J by 4 bases. The CDR3 bases are TGTGCCAGCAGTGATCCCGCTAGCGGGGGGGCCGCAGATACGCAGTATTTT. Amino acids: CASSDPASGGAADTQYF.

The chain couples TRBV5-1 to TRBJ1-6; maybe TRBD1 (6 bases). The CDR3 has 15 residues. From germline, CDR1 is SGHRS and CDR2 YFSETQ. Trimming cost V 0 bases and J 7 bases, with 11 bases left between them. CDR3 amino acids: CASSLEGQLNSPLHF. The DNA for the CDR3 is TGCGCCAGCAGCTTGGAGGGACAACTAAATTCACCCCTCCACTTT.